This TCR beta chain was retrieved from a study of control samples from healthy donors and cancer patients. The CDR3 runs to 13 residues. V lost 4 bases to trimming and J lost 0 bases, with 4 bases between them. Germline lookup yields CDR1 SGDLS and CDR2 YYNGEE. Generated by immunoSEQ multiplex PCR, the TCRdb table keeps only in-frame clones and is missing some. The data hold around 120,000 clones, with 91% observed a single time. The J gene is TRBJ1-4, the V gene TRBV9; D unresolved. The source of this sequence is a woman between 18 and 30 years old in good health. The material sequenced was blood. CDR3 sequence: CASSRTTNEKLFF. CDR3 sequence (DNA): TGTGCCAGCAGCAGGACAACTAATGAAAAACTGTTTTTT. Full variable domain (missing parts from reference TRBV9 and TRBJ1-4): DSGVTQTPKHLITATGQRVTLRCSPRSGDLSVYWYQQSLDQGLQFLIQYYNGEERAKGNILERFSAQQFPDLHSELNLSSLELGDSALYFCASSRTTNEKLFFGSGTQLSVL.